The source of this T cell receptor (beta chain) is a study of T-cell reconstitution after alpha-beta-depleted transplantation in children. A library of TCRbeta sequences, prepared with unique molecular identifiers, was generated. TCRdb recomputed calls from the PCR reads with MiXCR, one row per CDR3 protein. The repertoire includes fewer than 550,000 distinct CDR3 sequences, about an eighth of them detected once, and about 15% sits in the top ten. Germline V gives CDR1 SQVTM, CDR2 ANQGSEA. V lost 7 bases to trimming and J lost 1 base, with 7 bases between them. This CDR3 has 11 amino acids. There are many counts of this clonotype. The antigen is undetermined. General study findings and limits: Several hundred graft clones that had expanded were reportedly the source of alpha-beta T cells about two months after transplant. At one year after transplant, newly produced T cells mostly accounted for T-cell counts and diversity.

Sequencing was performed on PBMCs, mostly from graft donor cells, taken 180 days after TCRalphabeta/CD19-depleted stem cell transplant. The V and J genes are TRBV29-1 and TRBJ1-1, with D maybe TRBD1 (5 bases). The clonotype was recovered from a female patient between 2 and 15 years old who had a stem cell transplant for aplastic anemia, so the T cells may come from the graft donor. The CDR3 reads CSAGTNTEAFF. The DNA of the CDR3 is TGCAGCGCCGGGACGAACACTGAAGCTTTCTTT. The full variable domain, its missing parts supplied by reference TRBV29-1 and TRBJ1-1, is SAVISQKPSRDICQRGTSLTIQCQVDSQVTMMFWYRQQPGQSLTLIATANQGSEATYESGFVIDKFPISRPNLTFSTLTVSNMSPEDSSIYLCSAGTNTEAFFGQGTRLTVV.